Listed below are T cell receptor beta chains from one sample, sequenced in a study of blood T cell repertoires in COVID-19. TCRdb keeps only in-frame clones here, not all; method: immunoSEQ multiplex PCR. The repertoire has around 210,000 clones, more than 65% of them found once; the top ten carry around 14%. The specimen sequenced was peripheral blood. All receptors come from a human donor in a cohort sampled during active COVID-19. Each CDR3 is given with its conserved first and last residue.

>TRBJ1-1|14|TRBV3-1/TRBV3-2
CASSWDRRNTEAFF
>TRBJ2-1|15|TRBV11-2
CASSFGLAGVYEQFF
>TRBJ2-3|14|TRBV10-2
CASRRTADTDTQYF
>TRBJ1-2|15|TRBV7-8
CASSDAGQEYYGYTF
>TRBJ1-4|13|TRBV18
CASSPGVNEKLFF
>TRBJ2-5|18|TRBV7-9
CASQKPRPVQGQKETQYF
>TRBJ2-1|12|TRBV5-1
CASRLSYNEQFF
>TRBJ2-5|14|TRBV7-9
CASSATTKRETQYF
>TRBJ1-1|15|TRBV2
CASSPERSMNTEAFF
>TRBJ1-1|15|TRBV6-4
CASSDFNGLGTEAFF
>TRBJ2-7|13|TRBV29-1
CSASTRYSYEQYF
>TRBJ1-1|13|TRBV6-4
CASSDSHRGQAFF
>TRBJ2-7|15|TRBV6-5
CASSLHSGSRNEQYF
>TRBJ2-5|15|TRBV21-1
CASSKGQGDAETQYF
>TRBJ2-7|15|TRBV27
CASSLGAGQLYEQYF
>TRBJ1-3|15|TRBV11-2
CASRKDRVSGNTIYF
>TRBJ2-1|16|TRBV5-1
CASSFGTSGGNNEQFF
>TRBJ1-6|17|TRBV9
CASSAGHLSSYNSPLHF
>TRBJ1-2|13|TRBV28
CASSFRGFYGYTF
>TRBJ2-1|16|TRBV5-6
CASSPLLAGVSNEQFF
>TRBJ1-6|17|TRBV6-2/TRBV6-3
CASSYSKSGQSNSPLHF
>TRBJ2-7|14|TRBV11-3
CASSRDRGSREQYF
>TRBJ1-2|14|TRBV10-2
CASIPRRGAGGYTF
>TRBJ2-1|14|TRBV2
CARGTRFGNNEQFF
>TRBJ2-1|14|TRBV6-5
CASSNRRGNNEQFF
>TRBJ2-6|18|TRBV18
CASSPTGTGVVGANVLTF
>TRBJ1-1|16|TRBV11-2
CASSLDSMSVYTEAFF
>TRBJ1-3|15|TRBV28
CASSLPRSSGNTIYF
>TRBJ2-1|16|TRBV21-1
CASSRPGLAEYNEQFF
>TRBJ2-7|13|TRBV6-1
CASSEVPSYEQYF
>TRBJ2-1|16|TRBV9
CASSAQTGLAGTEQFF
>TRBJ2-7|17|TRBV10-3
CAISEPLGLAGSYEQYF
>TRBJ2-1|14|TRBV29-1
CSVSSRVGGNEQFF
>TRBJ2-4|16|TRBV5-8
CASSPPGALAKNIQYF
>TRBJ2-7|15|TRBV3-1/TRBV3-2
CASSLLGGTSYEQYF
>TRBJ1-2|13|TRBV7-8
CASSSWGNYGYTF
>TRBJ2-7|19|TRBV28
CASSSVSPPPGQPPYEQYF
>TRBJ2-7|13|TRBV11-3
CASSLGQDYEQYF
>TRBJ2-6|13|TRBV24-1
CAAQGSGANVLTF
>TRBJ2-1|12|TRBV6-6
CASSFTGGSMIF
>TRBJ1-2|13|TRBV11-2
CASSGQEYYGYTF
>TRBJ2-3|16|TRBV18
CASSPTAGMSTDTQYF